Detailed here is one T cell receptor beta chain. This CDR3 contains 16 residues. Per the germline V gene, CDR1 is SGHVS and CDR2 is FQNEAQ. Trimming removed 0 bases at V and 5 bases at J, with 14 bases between. The entry originates in a study of siplizumab effects on memory and regulatory T cells. The method was immunoSEQ multiplex PCR; TCRdb's version includes in-frame clones alone and lacks a portion of them. The profile shows 100,000 or so clones, about 90% of them singletons. Specimen: Tregs sorted from blood. The receptor comes from a human donor in good health. V gene TRBV7-8 combines with J gene TRBJ1-5; possible D gene TRBD1, 5 bases. DNA for the CDR3: TGTGCCAGCAGCTTAGCCAGCGGGGCCAGGTATCAGCCCCAGCATTTT. Translation gives CASSLASGARYQPQHF. The whole variable domain, filled in from reference TRBV7-8 and TRBJ1-5, reads GAGVSQSPRYKVAKRGQDVALRCDPISGHVSLFWYQQALGQGPEFLTYFQNEAQLDKSGLPSDRFFAERPEGSVSTLKIQRTQQEDSAVYLCASSLASGARYQPQHFGDGTRLSIL.